The rows below give T cell receptor beta chains drawn from one sample of a study of blood T cell repertoires in COVID-19. Sequencing used immunoSEQ multiplex PCR; TCRdb keeps in-frame clones, though not all of them. The data contain tens of thousands of clones, under 85% of them seen just once; the ten biggest clones take up around 21%. Specimen: peripheral blood. The receptors were sampled from a man aged 70-80 years with acute or convalescent COVID-19. Both conserved end residues are part of each CDR3. Fields, in order: V gene, clone size, D gene, J gene, CDR3 DNA, CDR3 protein. D genes are given only for firm matches. The size of a clone is reported for some rows only, either as once, few or many, or as a class for expanded clones.

TRBV5-5	NA	TRBD1	TRBJ2-5	TGTGCCAGCAGCCCCACAGGGGCGGAGACCCAGTACTTC	CASSPTGAETQYF
TRBV19	NA	TRBD1	TRBJ1-1	TGTGCCAGTAGTAGTACAGGGGCCGTGAACACTGAAGCTTTCTTT	CASSSTGAVNTEAFF
TRBV6-2/TRBV6-3	NA	TRBD2	TRBJ2-1	TGTGCCAGCAGTTACCCCCAACTAGCGGGAGGGCGTCACAGGAACAATGAGCAGTTCTTC	CASSYPQLAGGRHRNNEQFF
TRBV11-2	few	NA	TRBJ1-1	TGTGCCAGCAGCCCGTGGCGACAGGCCCTAAGGGGCACTGAAGCTTTCTTT	CASSPWRQALRGTEAFF
TRBV9	NA	TRBD2	TRBJ2-3	TGTGCCAGCAGCGTAGCTGCAACTAGCGGAAAAGATACGCAGTATTTT	CASSVAATSGKDTQYF
TRBV12-3/TRBV12-4	NA	TRBD1	TRBJ1-2	TGTGCCAGCAGTTCACAGGGGTATGGCTACACCTTC	CASSSQGYGYTF
TRBV27	once	TRBD2	TRBJ2-2	TGTGCCAGCAGTTCGGGACTAGCGAACACCGGGGAGCTGTTTTTT	CASSSGLANTGELFF
TRBV6-1	NA	NA	TRBJ2-7	TGTGCCAGCAGTGAAGGGGGCACCTCCTACGAGCAGTACTTC	CASSEGGTSYEQYF
TRBV5-1	NA	NA	TRBJ2-1	TGCGCCAGCAGCTTGTCTGTCTACAATGAGCAGTTCTTC	CASSLSVYNEQFF
TRBV7-2	NA	NA	TRBJ2-7	TGTGCCAGCAGCTTCACAGGGTCCAACGAGCAGTACTTC	CASSFTGSNEQYF
TRBV28	many	TRBD2	TRBJ2-3	TGTGCCAGCAGTTCCGAGACTAGCGGGGGCACAGATACGCAGTATTTT	CASSSETSGGTDTQYF
TRBV19	NA	TRBD1	TRBJ2-5	TGTGCCAGTAGTATCGAGACAGGGGGGCAAGAGACCCAGTACTTC	CASSIETGGQETQYF
TRBV3-1/TRBV3-2	few	NA	TRBJ1-2	TGTGCCAGCAGCCATCAGGTCGGTATCTATGGCTACACCTTC	CASSHQVGIYGYTF
TRBV6-5	NA	NA	TRBJ1-5	TGTGCCAGCAGCGGAGATCAGCCCCAGCATTTT	CASSGDQPQHF
TRBV19	NA	NA	TRBJ1-1	TGTGCCAGTATCCTACAGGGTACCGGGACTGAAGCTTTCTTT	CASILQGTGTEAFF
TRBV7-9	NA	TRBD1	TRBJ2-7	TGTGCCAGCAGCTTAAACAGGGGCTACTCCTACGAGCAGTACTTC	CASSLNRGYSYEQYF
TRBV19	NA	TRBD2	TRBJ2-1	TGTGCCAGTGGGACTAGCGGCTACAATGAGCAGTTCTTC	CASGTSGYNEQFF
TRBV11-1	NA	TRBD2	TRBJ2-1	TGTGCCAGCAGCTTATTCGGGACTAGCGGGGTCGGGGAGCAGTTCTTC	CASSLFGTSGVGEQFF
TRBV7-9	NA	TRBD1	TRBJ1-2	TGTGCCAGCAGCCGAGCGGGTTCTTACAGGGGGAAGGAGGGCTACACCTTC	CASSRAGSYRGKEGYTF
TRBV28	NA	TRBD1	TRBJ2-1	TGTGCCAGCAGCCCCCCGAGGGGACAGGGTAGGAATGAGCAGTTCTTC	CASSPPRGQGRNEQFF
TRBV5-1	few	TRBD1	TRBJ2-7	TGCGCCAGCAGCCGGGACAGGGAGAACTACGAGCAGTACTTC	CASSRDRENYEQYF
TRBV5-1	NA	NA	TRBJ2-7	TGCGCCAGCAGCTTGCTGGGGCCTAACTACGAGCAGTACTTC	CASSLLGPNYEQYF
TRBV7-2	NA	NA	TRBJ2-2	TGTGCCAGCCTCCCCCAGCGGCAGACCGGGGAGCTGTTTTTT	CASLPQRQTGELFF
TRBV6-5	NA	NA	TRBJ1-5	TGTGCCAGCAGTCCACGCGGGGGGAGCAATCAGCCCCAGCATTTT	CASSPRGGSNQPQHF
TRBV11-1	once	NA	TRBJ2-7	TGTGCCAGCAGCTTTCGAGGTAGCCCCTACGAGCAGTACTTC	CASSFRGSPYEQYF
TRBV27	NA	TRBD1	TRBJ1-5	TGTGCCAGCAGCTCAGGACAGGGGGCTGTTCAGCCCCAGCATTTT	CASSSGQGAVQPQHF
TRBV11-2	NA	TRBD1	TRBJ2-5	TGTGCCAGCAGCTTAAGAGGACAGGTGGGCCAAGAGACCCAGTACTTC	CASSLRGQVGQETQYF
TRBV5-4	NA	NA	TRBJ2-7	TGTGCCAGCAGCTTGGCGGGCCAGGGGATCCCCAGGTACTTC	CASSLAGQGIPRYF
TRBV6-6	once	NA	TRBJ1-5	TGTGCCAGCAGACAGGATAGCAATCAGCCCCAGCATTTT	CASRQDSNQPQHF
TRBV5-4	NA	TRBD1	TRBJ2-1	TGTGCCAGCAGCTTGACGGGACAGGGGTCTAATGAGCAGTTCTTC	CASSLTGQGSNEQFF
TRBV5-4	NA	NA	TRBJ2-7	TGTGCCAGCAGCTTGGGGGGAACAGGGCTTTCCTACGAGCAGTACTTC	CASSLGGTGLSYEQYF
TRBV19	NA	TRBD1	TRBJ1-5	TGTGCCAGTATCTCTGGGACAGGGGGCAATCAGCCCCAGCATTTT	CASISGTGGNQPQHF
TRBV15	once	NA	TRBJ2-2	TGTGCCACAGGCGCTTGGGGGGTAGCGACCACCGGGGAGCTGTTTTTT	CATGAWGVATTGELFF
TRBV6-4	once	TRBD1	TRBJ2-3	TGTGCCAGCAGGGTTACAGGGGGCGTTTCAGATACGCAGTATTTT	CASRVTGGVSDTQYF
TRBV19	few	TRBD2	TRBJ2-1	TGTGCCAGTCGGACGGCTAGCGGGAGCTACAATGAGCAGTTCTTC	CASRTASGSYNEQFF
TRBV7-9	NA	NA	TRBJ1-4	TGTGCCAGCAGCCCACCGATATCGGGGGGTAATGAAAAACTGTTTTTT	CASSPPISGGNEKLFF
TRBV7-3	NA	TRBD2	TRBJ2-7	TGTGCCAGCAGCCCGTTCGGGGGGGATGGGTCCTACGAGCAGTACTTC	CASSPFGGDGSYEQYF
TRBV19	NA	NA	TRBJ2-6	TGTGCCAGTAGTATCCCCAGGGTTGGGGCCAACGTCCTGACTTTC	CASSIPRVGANVLTF
TRBV2	NA	TRBD1	TRBJ1-4	TGTGCCAGCAGTTATTCCGGGACAGGGAATGAAAAACTGTTTTTT	CASSYSGTGNEKLFF
TRBV19	few	TRBD2	TRBJ2-1	TGTGCCAGTAGTCTCCCGCCGGGACTAGCGGGAGGATTGTCCTACAATGAGCAGTTCTTC	CASSLPPGLAGGLSYNEQFF
TRBV7-3	NA	TRBD2	TRBJ2-1	TGTGCCAGCAGCCCTAAGGGTGGTTATAAGGCTAGCGGGACCTACAATGAGCAGTTCTTC	CASSPKGGYKASGTYNEQFF
TRBV4-2	NA	TRBD1	TRBJ1-6	TGTGCCAGCAGCCAAGGGACAGGGTCTTCACCCCTCCACTTT	CASSQGTGSSPLHF
TRBV6-6	few	TRBD1	TRBJ1-5	TGTGCCAGCAGAACCACAGGGGTCCCCAATCAGCCCCAGCATTTT	CASRTTGVPNQPQHF
TRBV7-3	few	TRBD1	TRBJ2-2	TGTGCCAGCAGCTCCGACAGGGGTTGGGAGCTGTTTTTT	CASSSDRGWELFF
TRBV7-6	NA	NA	TRBJ2-1	TGTGCCAGCAGCTTAGCTTTCTCCAATGAGCAGTTCTTC	CASSLAFSNEQFF
TRBV3-1/TRBV3-2	NA	NA	TRBJ1-1	TGTGCCAGCAGCCGATCTAGGAACACTGAAGCTTTCTTT	CASSRSRNTEAFF
TRBV27	NA	TRBD2	TRBJ2-2	TGTGCCAGCAGTTTAAACGCGGGAGGGTGGTTCGGGGAGCTGTTTTTT	CASSLNAGGWFGELFF
TRBV11-3	once	TRBD1	TRBJ1-1	TGTGCCAGCAGCTTAGCCCGCGGAGGGACAGGGATTGTGACTGAAGCTTTCTTT	CASSLARGGTGIVTEAFF
TRBV28	NA	NA	TRBJ2-3	TGTGCCAGCATTAGCGGTAGCACAGATACGCAGTATTTT	CASISGSTDTQYF
TRBV27	few	TRBD1	TRBJ1-6	TGTGCCAGCAGTTTACTACAGGGGCAGTATAATTCACCCCTCCACTTT	CASSLLQGQYNSPLHF